Listed here is a single T cell receptor (beta chain). This clonotype has just a few counts. Its specific antigen is unknown. Within one base of it there is no much larger clone, and no base qualities were kept. The source of the sample is a study of response to subunit inactivated influenza vaccine (dated by TCRdb to 2016 to 2019). Notes on the research overall: The study used deep quantitative T cell receptor repertoire profiling to track responses to a trivalent subunit inactivated influenza vaccine. The paper's findings and limits, for the study overall: According to the authors, only a limited number of new T cells may be recruited by each seasonal influenza vaccination.

Receptors were amplified or captured by RT-PCR. The instrument was an Illumina HiSeq 2500. The raw public data were reprocessed by TCRdb itself: fastp quality trimming at Q25, MiXCR clonotype calling, in-frame beta chains only. Entries are consolidated by CDR3 protein sequence, retaining the most common genes and DNA. Here the sample has approximately 700,000 distinct CDR3 sequences; more than 15% occur a single time. The ten top clones hold roughly 11% of the sample. Sample: PBMCs from blood, taken 11 to 12 days after vaccination. This clonotype was obtained from a man aged 45-65 years who received an inactivated influenza vaccine. Donor details come from another sample of the same person, matched by shared clones.

At the DNA level, the sequence is TGCGCCAGCAGCTTGGGGAGCGGGGTGGGAGGCTACGAGCAGTACTTC. Translated, this is CASSLGSGVGGYEQYF. Recombination joined TRBV4-3 with TRBJ2-7; TRBD2 lines up with 7 middle nucleotides. The CDR3 numbers 16 residues from cysteine through phenylalanine. Of the read, only the CDR3 DNA is kept; its 48 bases are in frame from base 1. Trimming takes 5 bases off V and 3 bases off J; junction bases not matched to a gene: 13. As encoded in the germline V gene, CDR1 is LGHNA while CDR2 is YSLEER.